This passage covers 21 T cell receptor beta chains from one sample sequenced in a study of blood T cell repertoires in COVID-19. The protocol was immunoSEQ multiplex PCR, while the TCRdb copy is restricted to in-frame clones and leaves out a portion. The sample lists around 480,000 clones, approximately 90% occurring once. Sequenced material: PBMCs or T cells enriched from blood (not recorded which). These receptors were taken from a woman aged 18 to 35 who had recovered from COVID-19.

The CDR3 loop reads CASSPVQVQETQYF. In nucleotides, the CDR3 is TGTGCCAGCTCACCCGTCCAGGTGCAAGAGACCCAGTACTTC. The chain uses TRBV18 and TRBJ2-5; D not certain. This CDR3 is 14 amino acids long. Germline V gene lookup returns CDR1 KGHSH and CDR2 LQKENI. Trimming took 3 bases from V and 2 from J, leaving 10 bases between them.

The J gene is TRBJ1-5, the V gene TRBV12-3 or TRBV12-4, with D hard to call. The CDR3 is made up of 12 amino acids. The ends were cut back, 6 bases at V and 2 bases at J, with 5 bases in the middle. The CDR3 DNA sequence: TGTGCCAGCAGGGTAGGCAATCAGCCCCAGCATTTT. Amino acids: CASRVGNQPQHF.

The table lists this clone with a count of one. The chain uses TRBV5-1 and TRBJ2-7, with 8 positions matching TRBD2. V lost 6 bases to trimming and J lost 5 bases; unmatched junction nucleotides: 10. This CDR3 has 14 amino acids. Germline values: CDR1 SGHRS, CDR2 YFSETQ. Here the CDR3 reads CASTLGLAVDEQYF. CDR3 DNA sequence: TGCGCCAGCACTCTAGGACTAGCCGTTGACGAGCAGTACTTC.

V is TRBV20-1 and J is TRBJ1-5, with 8 bases fitting TRBD1. The ends lost 3 bases at V and 6 bases at J; junction bases unmatched: 13. Germline V lookup: CDR1 DFQATT, CDR2 SNEGSKA (reference sequence). The CDR3 is made up of 16 amino acids. The CDR3: CSASSPGGEGFQPQHF. The CDR3 nucleotides read TGCAGTGCTAGTAGTCCAGGGGGCGAAGGATTTCAGCCCCAGCATTTT.

The sample holds one count of this clone. Distinct nucleotide sequences in the sample also encode this CDR3. V is TRBV5-1 and J is TRBJ2-5; the match to TRBD1 covers 8 bases. In germline, CDR1 is SGHRS, CDR2 YFSETQ. This CDR3 has 14 residues. V shed 2 bases and J 2 bases; nucleotides not matched to a gene: 2. In nucleotides, the CDR3 is TGCGCCAGCAGCTTAGGACAGGGTCAAGAGACCCAGTACTTC. Amino acid sequence: CASSLGQGQETQYF.

J is TRBJ2-4 and V is TRBV19, with TRBD2 identical over 10 bases. The CDR3 covers 18 residues. J lost 0 bases, V lost 2 bases, and 7 bases had no gene match. CDR1 LNHDA and CDR2 SQIVND come from the germline V gene (reference sequence). The CDR3 region has the DNA TGTGCCAGTAGTATAATAGCGGGGGGCGATTTAGCCAAAAACATTCAGTACTTC. Its protein product is CASSIIAGGDLAKNIQYF.

This sequence joins TRBV7-8 and TRBJ2-1, with 11 bases aligning to TRBD2. V gave up 5 bases and J gave up 10 bases; unmatched junction bases: 10. The CDR3 length is 15 residues. Germline CDR1 SGHVS, CDR2 FQNEAQ. The CDR3 loop reads CASSVSGGASGEQFF. The CDR3 region has the DNA TGTGCCAGCAGCGTTAGCGGGGGGGCCTCAGGGGAGCAGTTCTTC.

V is TRBV5-1 and J is TRBJ1-2; D is perhaps TRBD1 (6 bases). In germline, CDR1 is SGHRS, CDR2 YFSETQ. The CDR3 consists of 16 residues. The germline V and J ends were trimmed by 2 bases and 6 bases, with 20 bases remaining between them. As DNA, the CDR3 is TGCGCCAGCAGCTTCCCTCTGGAGGGGGGGGTGCATGGCTACACCTTC. Its translation: CASSFPLEGGVHGYTF.

This rearrangement joins TRBV4-1 to TRBJ1-3; TRBD1 might be the D (6 bases). The CDR3 loop spans 14 amino acids. Germline V gives CDR1 MGHRA, CDR2 YSYEKL. The V end was cut by 0 bases, the J end by 8 bases, with 11 bases between. The CDR3 loop is CASSQEAGEDTIYF. The CDR3 DNA follows: TGCGCCAGCAGCCAAGAGGCAGGGGAAGACACCATATATTTT.

The genes are TRBV30 and TRBJ2-1, with 8 bases that match TRBD2. The CDR3 is made up of 12 amino acids. The J segment lost 5 bases and the V segment lost 6 bases, leaving 3 bases of the junction unmatched. In germline, CDR1 is GTSNPN, CDR2 SVGIG (reference sequence). CDR3 region: CACWRGDNEQFF. The CDR3, as DNA: TGTGCCTGTTGGCGGGGGGACAATGAGCAGTTCTTC.

CDR3 nucleotides: TGTGCCAGCAGTCCCCCGATCCCCGGACAGGGTAATTCACCCCTCCACTTT. It translates to CASSPPIPGQGNSPLHF. The J gene is TRBJ1-6, the V gene TRBV28; 8 nucleotides match TRBD1. V trimming: 5 bases; J trimming: 6 bases; junction bases outside the gene matches: 12. CDR3 length equals 17 residues. Germline V CDR1 and CDR2: MDHEN, SYDVKM. Combining the CDR3 with reference TRBV28 and TRBJ1-6 gives the whole variable domain DVKVTQSSRYLVKRTGEKVFLECVQDMDHENMFWYRQDPGLGLRLIYFSYDVKMKEKGDIPEGYSVSREKKERFSLILESASTNQTSMYLCASSPPIPGQGNSPLHFGNGTRLTVT.

The genes are TRBV2 and TRBJ1-3; 7 bases align to TRBD1. J lost 4 bases, V lost 6 bases, and 6 bases had no gene match. The V gene's germline CDR1 is SNHLY and CDR2 FYNNEI. The CDR3 has 14 residues. CDR3 sequence reads: CASSKDRRGNTIYF. The CDR3 region has the DNA TGTGCCAGCAGCAAGGACAGGAGGGGAAACACCATATATTTT. Drawing the rest from reference TRBV2 and TRBJ1-3, the complete variable domain is EPEVTQTPSHQVTQMGQEVILRCVPISNHLYFYWYRQILGQKVEFLVSFYNNEISEKSEIFDDQFSVERPDGSNFTLKIRSTKLEDSAMYFCASSKDRRGNTIYFGEGSWLTVV.

The chain joins TRBV27 to TRBJ2-7; D might be TRBD1 (6 bases). The germline gives CDR1 MNHEY, CDR2 SMNVEV (reference sequence). This CDR3 contains 14 residues. V shed 0 bases and J shed 2 bases, with 8 bases lying between them. This CDR3 is CASSLSTGPYEQYF. The DNA for the CDR3 is TGTGCCAGCAGTTTATCGACAGGTCCCTACGAGCAGTACTTC.

This clone has a single count. The chain employs TRBV12-5 and TRBJ1-2, with a weak D call TRBD1 (6 bases). Germline V gene lookup returns CDR1 LGHNT and CDR2 FRNRAP. V lost 4 bases to trimming and J lost 4 bases, with 10 bases between them. The CDR3 totals 13 residues. CDR3 residues: CASGSGTTYGYTF. The CDR3 DNA is TGTGCTAGTGGTTCCGGGACAACCTATGGCTACACCTTC. Based on the CDR3 plus reference TRBV12-5 and TRBJ1-2, the full variable domain is DARVTQTPRHKVTEMGQEVTMRCQPILGHNTVFWYRQTMMQGLELLAYFRNRAPLDDSGMPKDRFSAEMPDATLATLKIQPSEPRDSAVYFCASGSGTTYGYTFGSGTRLTVV.

The V call is TRBV19, the J call TRBJ2-7; weak D call: TRBD1 (6 bases). Germline V lookup: CDR1 LNHDA, CDR2 SQIVND (reference sequence). Trimming stripped 6 bases from V and 3 bases from J, with 18 bases between. The CDR3 covers 15 residues. The CDR3 nucleotides read TGTGCCAGTAGCCTTACAGGGATTGGGTTCTACGAGCAGTACTTC. As protein: CASSLTGIGFYEQYF.

This chain connects TRBV7-2 to TRBJ2-3; D might be TRBD1 (6 bases). Germline CDR1 reads SGHTA; CDR2 reads FQGNSA. The CDR3 consists of 15 residues. Trimming removed 1 base from V and 9 bases from J, with 17 bases in between. CDR3 nucleotides: TGTGCCAGCAGCTTAGATACCGAGGGGGTGGGAACGCAGTATTTT. Amino acid sequence: CASSLDTEGVGTQYF.

The V gene is TRBV2, the J gene TRBJ1-2; D is uncertain. CDR3 length equals 12 residues. CDR1 and CDR2 (germline): SNHLY, FYNNEI. The germline V and J ends were trimmed by 4 bases and 4 bases, with 7 bases remaining between them. In DNA, the CDR3 is TGTGCCAGCAGTGTAACCGGCTATGGCTACACCTTC. Its translation: CASSVTGYGYTF.

V usage is TRBV7-2 and J usage is TRBJ1-2; tentative D call: TRBD1 (6 bases). The V end was cut by 3 bases, the J end by 2 bases, with 10 bases between. The CDR3 is 14 residues long. CDR1 and CDR2 (germline): SGHTA, FQGNSA. CDR3 residues: CASSFIQGNYGYTF. The CDR3 DNA follows: TGTGCCAGCAGCTTCATCCAGGGGAACTATGGCTACACCTTC. The entire variable domain, with the rest obtained from reference TRBV7-2 and TRBJ1-2, is as follows: GAGVSQSPSNKVTEKGKDVELRCDPISGHTALYWYRQSLGQGLEFLIYFQGNSAPDKSGLPSDRFSAERTGGSVSTLTIQRTQQEDSAVYLCASSFIQGNYGYTFGSGTRLTVV.

The chain uses TRBV4-1 and TRBJ1-2, with D possibly TRBD1 on 6 matching bases. The V end was cut by 1 base, the J end by 7 bases, with 10 bases between. Per the germline V gene, CDR1 is MGHRA and CDR2 is YSYEKL. The CDR3 is 13 amino acids. The CDR3 region has the DNA TGCGCCAGCAGCCAAGCAGGGGTTGGTGGCTACACCTTC. This codes for CASSQAGVGGYTF.

The chain is built from TRBV9 and TRBJ2-5, with TRBD2 matching over 11 bases. The CDR3 has 14 residues. CDR1 is SGDLS, CDR2 YYNGEE, per germline. The V and J ends lost 3 bases and 7 bases, in that order; junction bases with no gene match: 5. The CDR3 sequence is CASSATSGIATQYF. The CDR3, as DNA: TGTGCCAGCAGCGCGACTAGCGGGATCGCGACCCAGTACTTC.

The chain uses TRBV12-3 or TRBV12-4 and TRBJ2-7, with 9 bases lining up with TRBD2. The CDR3 consists of 12 residues. With 3 bases clipped from V and 13 bases from J, the junction kept 7 bases outside the gene matches. In DNA form, the CDR3 reads TGTGCCAGCAGTTTCAGCGGGGGGCCGGGATACTTC. As protein: CASSFSGGPGYF.